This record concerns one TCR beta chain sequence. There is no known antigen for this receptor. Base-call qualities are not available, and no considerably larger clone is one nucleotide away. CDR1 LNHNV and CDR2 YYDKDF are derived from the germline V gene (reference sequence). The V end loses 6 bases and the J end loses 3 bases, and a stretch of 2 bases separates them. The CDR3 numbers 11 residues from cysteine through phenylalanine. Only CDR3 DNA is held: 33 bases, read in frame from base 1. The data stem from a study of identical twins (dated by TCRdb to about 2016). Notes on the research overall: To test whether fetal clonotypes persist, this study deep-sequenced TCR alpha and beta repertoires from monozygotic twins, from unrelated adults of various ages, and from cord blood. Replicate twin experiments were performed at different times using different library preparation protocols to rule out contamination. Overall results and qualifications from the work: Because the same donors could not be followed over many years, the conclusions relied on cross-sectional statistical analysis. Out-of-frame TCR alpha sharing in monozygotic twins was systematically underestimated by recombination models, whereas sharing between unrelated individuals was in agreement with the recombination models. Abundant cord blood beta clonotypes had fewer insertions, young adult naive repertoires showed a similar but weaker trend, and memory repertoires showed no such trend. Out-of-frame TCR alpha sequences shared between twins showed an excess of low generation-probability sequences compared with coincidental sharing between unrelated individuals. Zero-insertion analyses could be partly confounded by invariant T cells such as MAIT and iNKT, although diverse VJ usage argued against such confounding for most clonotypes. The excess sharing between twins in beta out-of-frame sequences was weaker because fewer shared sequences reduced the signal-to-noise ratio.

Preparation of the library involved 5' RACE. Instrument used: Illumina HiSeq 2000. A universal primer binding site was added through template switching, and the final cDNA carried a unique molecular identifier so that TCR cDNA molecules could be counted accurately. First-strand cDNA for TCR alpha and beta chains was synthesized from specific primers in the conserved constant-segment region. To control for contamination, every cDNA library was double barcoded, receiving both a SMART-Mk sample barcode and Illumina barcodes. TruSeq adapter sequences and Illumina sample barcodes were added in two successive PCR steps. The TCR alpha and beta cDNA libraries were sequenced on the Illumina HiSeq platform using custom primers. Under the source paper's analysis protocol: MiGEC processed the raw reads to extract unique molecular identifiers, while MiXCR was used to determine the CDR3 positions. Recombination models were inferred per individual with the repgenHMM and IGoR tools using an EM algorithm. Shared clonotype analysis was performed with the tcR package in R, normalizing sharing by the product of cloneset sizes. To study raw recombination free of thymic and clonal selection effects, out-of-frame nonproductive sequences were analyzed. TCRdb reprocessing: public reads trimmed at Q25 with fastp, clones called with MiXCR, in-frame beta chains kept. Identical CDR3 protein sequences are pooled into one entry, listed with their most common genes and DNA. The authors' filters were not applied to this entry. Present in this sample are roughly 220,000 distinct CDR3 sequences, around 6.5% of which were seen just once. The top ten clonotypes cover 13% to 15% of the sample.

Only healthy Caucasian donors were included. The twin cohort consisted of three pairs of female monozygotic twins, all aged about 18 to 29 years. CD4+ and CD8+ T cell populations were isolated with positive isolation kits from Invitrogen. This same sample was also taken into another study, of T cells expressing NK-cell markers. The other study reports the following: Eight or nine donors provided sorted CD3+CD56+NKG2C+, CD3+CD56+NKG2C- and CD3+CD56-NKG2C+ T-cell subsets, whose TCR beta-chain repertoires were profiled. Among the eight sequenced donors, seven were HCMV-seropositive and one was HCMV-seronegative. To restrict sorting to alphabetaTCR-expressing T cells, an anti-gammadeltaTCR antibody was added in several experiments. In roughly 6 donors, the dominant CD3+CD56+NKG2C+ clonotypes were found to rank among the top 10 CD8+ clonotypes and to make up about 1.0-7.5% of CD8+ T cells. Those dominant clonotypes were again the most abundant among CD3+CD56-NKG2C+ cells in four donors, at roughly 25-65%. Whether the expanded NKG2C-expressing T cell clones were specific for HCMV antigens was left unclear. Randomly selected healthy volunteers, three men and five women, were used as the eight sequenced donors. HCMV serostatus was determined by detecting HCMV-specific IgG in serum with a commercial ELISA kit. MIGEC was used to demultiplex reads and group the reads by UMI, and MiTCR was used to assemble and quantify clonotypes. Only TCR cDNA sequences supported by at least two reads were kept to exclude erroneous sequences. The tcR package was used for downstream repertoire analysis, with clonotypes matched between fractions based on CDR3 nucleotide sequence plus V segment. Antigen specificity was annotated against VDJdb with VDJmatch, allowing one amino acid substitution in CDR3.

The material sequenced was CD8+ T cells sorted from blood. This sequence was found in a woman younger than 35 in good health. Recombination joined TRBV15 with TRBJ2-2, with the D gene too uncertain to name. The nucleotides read TGTGCCACCAGGTACACCGGGGAGCTGTTTTTT. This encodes CATRYTGELFF.